The rows below give T cell receptor beta chains drawn from one sample of a study of CD8 T cells in ankylosing spondylitis. A single record per CDR3 protein comes from TCRdb applying MiXCR to the 5' RACE reads. The sample shows approximately 150,000 distinct CDR3 sequences, approximately 9.9% of them seen only once. Sequenced material: blood, either unsorted or a sorted T cell fraction (not recorded which). The receptor source for this set is a female donor with ankylosing spondylitis or in good health (not recorded which). Each CDR3 is given with its conserved first and last residue. D genes are given only for firm matches. Some rows have no size entry. The others give once, few or many, or a class for an expanded clone.

j_gene,v_gene,len,abundance,d_gene,CDR3aa,CDR3nt
TRBJ2-5,TRBV12-3/TRBV12-4,15,many,NA,CASSLEDSRGETQYF,TGTGCCAGCAGTTTGGAAGATAGTAGGGGAGAGACCCAGTACTTC
TRBJ2-1,TRBV7-7,16,few,NA,CASSLEGDSSYNEQFF,TGTGCCAGCAGCTTAGAAGGGGATAGCTCCTACAATGAGCAGTTCTTC
TRBJ1-2,TRBV29-1,12,many,NA,CSVEDHLSGYTF,TGCAGCGTTGAAGATCACCTGAGTGGCTACACCTTC
TRBJ2-3,TRBV9,13,few,NA,CASSVQEGGTQYF,TGTGCCAGCAGCGTACAGGAGGGCGGTACGCAGTATTTT
TRBJ2-7,TRBV27,15,NA,NA,CASSFLEAWPTEQYF,TGTGCCAGCAGTTTTCTCGAGGCCTGGCCGACCGAGCAGTACTTC
TRBJ2-3,TRBV19,15,NA,NA,CASSINGFSTDTQYF,TGTGCCAGTAGTATCAACGGATTTAGCACAGATACGCAGTATTTT
TRBJ2-3,TRBV30,15,few,TRBD2,CAWGALAGDTDTQYF,TGTGCCTGGGGTGCGTTAGCGGGAGACACAGATACGCAGTATTTT
TRBJ2-3,TRBV27,15,NA,NA,CASSSSVSSTDTQYF,TGTGCCAGCAGTTCCAGCGTTTCTAGCACAGATACGCAGTATTTT
TRBJ2-7,TRBV9,14,NA,TRBD2,CASGLAGVDDEQYF,TGTGCCAGCGGGCTAGCGGGAGTGGATGACGAGCAGTACTTC
TRBJ2-5,TRBV4-3,16,many,NA,CASSQGLLGRQETQYF,TGCGCCAGCAGCCAAGGCCTCCTAGGGCGGCAAGAGACCCAGTACTTC
TRBJ2-3,TRBV4-3,17,NA,TRBD2,CASSQDWARGTTDTQYF,TGCGCCAGCAGCCAAGATTGGGCGCGGGGGACCACAGATACGCAGTATTTT
TRBJ2-7,TRBV7-9,16,few,NA,CASSLVGGKRSYEQYF,TGTGCCAGCAGCTTAGTAGGGGGGAAGAGGTCCTACGAGCAGTACTTC
TRBJ1-5,TRBV6-1,17,NA,TRBD1,CASRKDPGQGARGPQHF,TGTGCCAGCAGAAAGGATCCCGGACAGGGGGCGAGGGGGCCCCAGCATTTT
TRBJ2-1,TRBV7-9,14,NA,TRBD2,CASSRSGSPNEQFF,TGTGCCAGCAGCCGGAGCGGGAGTCCCAATGAGCAGTTCTTC
TRBJ1-4,TRBV6-1,14,NA,NA,CASTPGRANEKLFF,TGTGCCAGCACCCCGGGGAGGGCAAATGAAAAACTGTTTTTT
TRBJ2-7,TRBV11-2,15,few,NA,CASSLVPAGRYEQYF,TGTGCCAGCAGCTTAGTACCGGCCGGCCGCTACGAGCAGTACTTC
TRBJ2-3,TRBV29-1,14,NA,NA,CSVPTPQATDTQYF,TGCAGCGTTCCGACCCCTCAGGCTACAGATACGCAGTATTTT
TRBJ2-1,TRBV9,14,few,NA,CASSVGGPHNEQFF,TGTGCCAGCAGCGTAGGAGGGCCCCACAATGAGCAGTTCTTC
TRBJ2-2,TRBV29-1,12,many,NA,CSALGGTGELFF,TGCAGCGCCCTGGGGGGAACTGGGGAGCTGTTTTTT
TRBJ1-2,TRBV7-8,15,few,NA,CASSRDYVSSYGYTF,TGTGCCAGCAGTCGTGATTACGTGTCATCCTATGGCTACACCTTC
TRBJ2-7,TRBV6-2/TRBV6-3,18,few,TRBD2,CASSATTLGTSDTYEQYF,TGTGCCAGCAGTGCTACGACGCTAGGGACTAGCGATACCTACGAGCAGTACTTC
TRBJ2-2,TRBV30,12,NA,NA,CAWRVPGGELFF,TGTGCCTGGAGGGTTCCCGGTGGGGAGCTGTTTTTT
TRBJ2-5,TRBV6-5,15,NA,TRBD2,CASSYPGTRRETQYF,TGTGCCAGCAGTTACCCCGGGACTAGAAGAGAGACCCAGTACTTC
TRBJ2-1,TRBV20-1,14,many,NA,CSARDRGDYNEQFF,TGCAGTGCTAGAGACAGGGGGGACTACAATGAGCAGTTCTTC
TRBJ2-1,TRBV30,14,NA,NA,CAWSPESSYNEQFF,TGTGCCTGGAGTCCTGAGAGCTCCTACAATGAGCAGTTCTTC
TRBJ1-2,TRBV12-3/TRBV12-4,12,many,NA,CASSQGNYGYTF,TGTGCCAGCAGCCAGGGTAACTATGGCTACACCTTC
TRBJ2-7,TRBV27,14,few,TRBD2,CASTPTSEHYEQYF,TGTGCCAGCACGCCGACTAGCGAACACTACGAGCAGTACTTC
TRBJ2-7,TRBV7-8,14,NA,TRBD1,CASSPTGVGYEQYF,TGTGCCAGCAGTCCGACAGGGGTGGGTTACGAGCAGTACTTC
TRBJ2-1,TRBV3-1,16,few,TRBD2,CASSQEEIAGLNEQFF,TGTGCCAGCAGCCAAGAGGAAATAGCGGGGCTTAATGAGCAGTTCTTC
TRBJ2-3,TRBV11-2,18,NA,TRBD2,CASSPPPVGGRTKDTQYF,TGTGCCAGCAGCCCCCCCCCGGTTGGCGGGAGAACTAAAGATACGCAGTATTTT
TRBJ2-7,TRBV5-1,15,many,TRBD1,CASSSEGTGSYEQYF,TGCGCCAGCAGCTCGGAAGGGACAGGGAGCTACGAGCAGTACTTC
TRBJ2-7,TRBV9,15,NA,TRBD1,CASSPSGQGTYEQYF,TGTGCCAGCAGCCCCTCCGGACAGGGGACCTACGAGCAGTACTTC
TRBJ2-1,TRBV6-4,17,many,TRBD2,CASSLTSALSSYNEQFF,TGTGCCAGCAGCCTTACTAGCGCCCTGAGCTCCTACAATGAGCAGTTCTTC
TRBJ2-2,TRBV28,19,NA,TRBD2,CASSYPGLAGGRDTGELFF,TGTGCCAGCAGTTATCCCGGACTAGCGGGAGGTAGGGACACCGGGGAGCTGTTTTTT
TRBJ1-2,TRBV10-3,14,NA,NA,CAISESAEGTGYTF,TGTGCCATCAGTGAGTCGGCAGAGGGGACGGGCTACACCTTC
TRBJ2-1,TRBV4-1,15,few,TRBD2,CASSQALAEYNEQFF,TGCGCCAGCAGCCAAGCGCTAGCGGAGTACAATGAGCAGTTCTTC
TRBJ2-1,TRBV29-1,16,NA,TRBD2,CSVDSVGGPLSNEQFF,TGCAGCGTTGATTCGGTGGGAGGGCCCCTGAGCAATGAGCAGTTCTTC
TRBJ2-1,TRBV7-3,15,NA,TRBD2,CASSRSGGSNNEQFF,TGTGCCAGCAGCCGAAGCGGCGGGAGTAACAATGAGCAGTTCTTC
TRBJ2-7,TRBV20-1,14,NA,TRBD2,CSADQGLAAYEQYF,TGCAGTGCGGACCAGGGACTAGCCGCCTACGAGCAGTACTTC
TRBJ1-1,TRBV6-5,15,once,NA,CASSYVSVMNTEAFF,TGTGCCAGCAGTTATGTTTCGGTGATGAACACTGAAGCTTTCTTT
TRBJ2-2,TRBV7-6,17,NA,TRBD1,CASSLVLGTGTTGELFF,TGTGCCAGCAGCTTAGTTCTAGGGACAGGGACCACCGGGGAGCTGTTTTTT
TRBJ1-5,TRBV15,16,many,NA,CATSAGLLTDNQPQHF,TGTGCCACCAGCGCCGGGTTGTTAACGGATAATCAGCCCCAGCATTTT